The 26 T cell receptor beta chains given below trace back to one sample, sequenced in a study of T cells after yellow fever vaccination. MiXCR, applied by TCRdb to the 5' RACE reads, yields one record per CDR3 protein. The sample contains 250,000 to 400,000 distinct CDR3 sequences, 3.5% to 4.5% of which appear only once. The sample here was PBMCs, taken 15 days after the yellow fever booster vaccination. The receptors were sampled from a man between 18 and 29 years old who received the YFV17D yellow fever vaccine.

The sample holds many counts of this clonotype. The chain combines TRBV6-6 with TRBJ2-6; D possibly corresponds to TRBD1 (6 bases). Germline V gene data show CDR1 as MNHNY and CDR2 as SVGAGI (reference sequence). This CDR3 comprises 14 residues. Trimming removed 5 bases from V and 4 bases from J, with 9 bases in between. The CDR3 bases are TGTGCCAGCAGTAGGGACAACGGGGCCAACGTCCTGACTTTC. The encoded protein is CASSRDNGANVLTF.

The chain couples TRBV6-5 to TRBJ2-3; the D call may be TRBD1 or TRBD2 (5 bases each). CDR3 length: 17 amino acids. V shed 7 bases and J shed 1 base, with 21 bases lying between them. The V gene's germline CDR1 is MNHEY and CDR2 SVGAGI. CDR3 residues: CASTTRLRGSGTDTQYF. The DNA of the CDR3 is TGTGCCAGCACCACAAGGTTACGGGGCAGCGGCACAGATACGCAGTATTTT.

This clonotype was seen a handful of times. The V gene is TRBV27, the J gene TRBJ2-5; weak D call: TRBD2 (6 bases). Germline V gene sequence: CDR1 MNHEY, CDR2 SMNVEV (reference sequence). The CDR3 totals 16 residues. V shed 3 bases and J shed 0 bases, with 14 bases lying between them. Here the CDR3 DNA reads TGTGCCAGCAGTTTTGGGGGAGGAAGGTACCAAGAGACCCAGTACTTC. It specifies CASSFGGGRYQETQYF.

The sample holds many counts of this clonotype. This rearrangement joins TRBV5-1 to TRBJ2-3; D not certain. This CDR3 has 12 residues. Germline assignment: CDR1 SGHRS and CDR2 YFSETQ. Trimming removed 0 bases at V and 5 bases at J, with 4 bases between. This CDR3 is CASSLGEDTQYF. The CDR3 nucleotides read TGCGCCAGCAGCTTGGGGGAAGATACGCAGTATTTT.

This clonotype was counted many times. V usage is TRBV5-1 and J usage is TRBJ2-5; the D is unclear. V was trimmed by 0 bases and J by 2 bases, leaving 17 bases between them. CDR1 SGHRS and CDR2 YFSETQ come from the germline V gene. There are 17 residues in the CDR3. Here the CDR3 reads CASSLEVRRVVQETQYF. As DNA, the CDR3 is TGCGCCAGCAGCTTGGAAGTCCGACGTGTGGTTCAAGAGACCCAGTACTTC.

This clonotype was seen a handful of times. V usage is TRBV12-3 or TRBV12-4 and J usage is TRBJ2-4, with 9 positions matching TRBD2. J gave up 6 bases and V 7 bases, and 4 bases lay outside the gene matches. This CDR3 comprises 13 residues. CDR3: CASTIAGANIQYF. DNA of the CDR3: TGTGCCAGCACCATAGCGGGGGCAAACATTCAGTACTTC.

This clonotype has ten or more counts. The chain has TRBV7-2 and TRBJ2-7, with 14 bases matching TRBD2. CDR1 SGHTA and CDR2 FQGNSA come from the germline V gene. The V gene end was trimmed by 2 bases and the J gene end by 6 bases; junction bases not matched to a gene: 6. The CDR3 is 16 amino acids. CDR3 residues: CASSLYYGLAGGEQYF. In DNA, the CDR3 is TGTGCCAGCAGCTTATACTATGGACTAGCGGGGGGCGAGCAGTACTTC.

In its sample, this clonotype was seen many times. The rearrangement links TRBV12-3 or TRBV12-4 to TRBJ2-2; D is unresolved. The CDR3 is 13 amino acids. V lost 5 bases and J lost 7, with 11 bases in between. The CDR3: CASSPSRLGELFF. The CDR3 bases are TGTGCCAGCAGTCCGTCAAGGCTCGGGGAGCTGTTTTTT.

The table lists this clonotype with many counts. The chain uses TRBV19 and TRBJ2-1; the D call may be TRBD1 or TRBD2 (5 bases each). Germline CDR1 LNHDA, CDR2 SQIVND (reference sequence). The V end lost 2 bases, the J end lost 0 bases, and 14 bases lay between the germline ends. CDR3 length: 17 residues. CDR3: CASSIRAWGSSYNEQFF. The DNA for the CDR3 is TGTGCCAGTAGTATACGAGCTTGGGGGAGCTCCTACAATGAGCAGTTCTTC.

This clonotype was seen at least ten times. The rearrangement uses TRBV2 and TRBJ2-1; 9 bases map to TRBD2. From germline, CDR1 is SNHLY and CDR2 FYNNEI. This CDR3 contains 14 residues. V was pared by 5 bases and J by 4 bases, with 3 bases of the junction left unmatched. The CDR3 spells CASSWTSAYNEQFF. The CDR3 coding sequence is TGTGCCAGCAGTTGGACTAGCGCATACAATGAGCAGTTCTTC.

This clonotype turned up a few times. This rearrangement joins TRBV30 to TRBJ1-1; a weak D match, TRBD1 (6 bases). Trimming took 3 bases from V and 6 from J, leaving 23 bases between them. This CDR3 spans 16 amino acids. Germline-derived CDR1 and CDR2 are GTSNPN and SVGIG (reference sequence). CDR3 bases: TGTGCCTGGAGCCGAGGGGGGGCAGCCGTGTGGGCTGAAGCTTTCTTT. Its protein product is CAWSRGGAAVWAEAFF.

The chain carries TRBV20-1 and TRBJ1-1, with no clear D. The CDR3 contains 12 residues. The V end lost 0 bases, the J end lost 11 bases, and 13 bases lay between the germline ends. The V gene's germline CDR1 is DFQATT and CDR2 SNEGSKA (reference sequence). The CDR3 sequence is CSARESLLPAFF. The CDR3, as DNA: TGCAGTGCTAGAGAGTCTTTACTTCCCGCTTTCTTT.

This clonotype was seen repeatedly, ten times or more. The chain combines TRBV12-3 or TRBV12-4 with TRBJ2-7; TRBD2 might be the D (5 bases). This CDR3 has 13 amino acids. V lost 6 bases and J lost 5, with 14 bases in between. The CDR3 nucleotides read TGTGCCAGCAGCCACCCGGGATCCCACGAGCAGTACTTC. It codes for CASSHPGSHEQYF.

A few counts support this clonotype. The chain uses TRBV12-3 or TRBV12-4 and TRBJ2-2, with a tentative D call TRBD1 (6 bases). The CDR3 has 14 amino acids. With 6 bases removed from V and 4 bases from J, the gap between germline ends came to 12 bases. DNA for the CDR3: TGTGCCAGCAGCCGAATGGACAGCACCGGGGAGCTGTTTTTT. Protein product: CASSRMDSTGELFF.

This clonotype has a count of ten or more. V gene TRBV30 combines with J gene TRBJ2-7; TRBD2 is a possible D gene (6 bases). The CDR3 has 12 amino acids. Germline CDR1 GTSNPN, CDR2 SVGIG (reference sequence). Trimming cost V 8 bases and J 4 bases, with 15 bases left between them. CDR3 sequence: CAGGKGLYEQYF. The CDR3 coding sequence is TGTGCCGGAGGGAAGGGCCTTTACGAGCAGTACTTC.

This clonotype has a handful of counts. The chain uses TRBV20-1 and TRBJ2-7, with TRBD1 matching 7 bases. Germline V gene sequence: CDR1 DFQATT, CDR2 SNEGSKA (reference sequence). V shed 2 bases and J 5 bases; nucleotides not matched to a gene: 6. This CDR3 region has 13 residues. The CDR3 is CSARLGGGHEQYF. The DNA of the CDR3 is TGCAGTGCTAGACTAGGGGGCGGCCACGAGCAGTACTTC.

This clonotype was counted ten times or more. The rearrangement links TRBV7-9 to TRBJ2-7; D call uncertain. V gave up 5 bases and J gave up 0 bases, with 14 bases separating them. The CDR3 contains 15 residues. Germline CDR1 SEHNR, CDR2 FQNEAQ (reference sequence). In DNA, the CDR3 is TGTGCCAGCAGCCGCGACAAGCCGAGCTCCTACGAGCAGTACGTC. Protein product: CASSRDKPSSYEQYV.

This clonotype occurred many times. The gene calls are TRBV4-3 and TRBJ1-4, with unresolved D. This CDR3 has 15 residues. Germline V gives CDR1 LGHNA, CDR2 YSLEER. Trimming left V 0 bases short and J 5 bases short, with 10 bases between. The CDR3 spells CASSQDPQDNEKLFF. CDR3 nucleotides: TGCGCCAGCAGCCAAGATCCCCAGGACAATGAAAAACTGTTTTTT.

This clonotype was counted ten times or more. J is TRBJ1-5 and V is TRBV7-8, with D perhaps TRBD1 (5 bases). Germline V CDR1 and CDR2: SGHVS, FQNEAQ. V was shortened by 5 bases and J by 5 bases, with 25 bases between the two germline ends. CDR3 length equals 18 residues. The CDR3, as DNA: TGTGCCAGCAGCCCAATCCCCTCTATGGGGCAGGTCTATCAGCCCCAGCATTTT. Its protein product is CASSPIPSMGQVYQPQHF.

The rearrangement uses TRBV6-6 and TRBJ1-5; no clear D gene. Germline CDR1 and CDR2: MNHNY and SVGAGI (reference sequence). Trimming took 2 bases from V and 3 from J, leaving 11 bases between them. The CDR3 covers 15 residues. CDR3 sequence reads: CASSYTDNYNQPQHF. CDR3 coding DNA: TGTGCCAGCAGTTACACAGACAACTACAATCAGCCCCAGCATTTT.

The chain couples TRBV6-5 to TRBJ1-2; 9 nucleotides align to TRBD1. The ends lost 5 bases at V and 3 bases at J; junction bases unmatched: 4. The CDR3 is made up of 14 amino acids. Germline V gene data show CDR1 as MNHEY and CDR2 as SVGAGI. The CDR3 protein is CASSPGTGYYGYTF. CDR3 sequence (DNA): TGTGCCAGCAGTCCCGGGACAGGGTACTATGGCTACACCTTC.

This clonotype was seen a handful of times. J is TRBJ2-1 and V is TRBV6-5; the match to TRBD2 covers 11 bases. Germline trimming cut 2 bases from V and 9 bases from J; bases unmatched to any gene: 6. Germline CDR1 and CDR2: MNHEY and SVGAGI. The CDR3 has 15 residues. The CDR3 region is CASSYRSGGAGEQFF. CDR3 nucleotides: TGTGCCAGCAGTTACCGTAGCGGGGGGGCGGGTGAGCAGTTCTTC.

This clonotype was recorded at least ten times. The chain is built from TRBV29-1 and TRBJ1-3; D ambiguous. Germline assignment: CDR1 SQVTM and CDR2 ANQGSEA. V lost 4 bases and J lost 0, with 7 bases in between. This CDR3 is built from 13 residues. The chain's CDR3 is CSVARISGNTIYF. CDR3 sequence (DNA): TGCAGCGTTGCCAGGATCTCTGGAAACACCATATATTTT.

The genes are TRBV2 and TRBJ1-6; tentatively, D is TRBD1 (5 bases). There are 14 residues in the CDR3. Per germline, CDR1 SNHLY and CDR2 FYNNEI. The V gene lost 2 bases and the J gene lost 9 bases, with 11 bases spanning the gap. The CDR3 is CASSEKGEGSPLHF. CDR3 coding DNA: TGTGCCAGCAGTGAAAAAGGGGAAGGTTCACCCCTCCACTTT.

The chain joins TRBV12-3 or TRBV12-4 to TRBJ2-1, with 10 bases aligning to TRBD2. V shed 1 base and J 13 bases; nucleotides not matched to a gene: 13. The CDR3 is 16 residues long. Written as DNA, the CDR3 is TGTGCCAGCAGTTTAGGGGGTAGCGGGGGGCAAAGTCATCAGTTCTTC. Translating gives CASSLGGSGGQSHQFF.

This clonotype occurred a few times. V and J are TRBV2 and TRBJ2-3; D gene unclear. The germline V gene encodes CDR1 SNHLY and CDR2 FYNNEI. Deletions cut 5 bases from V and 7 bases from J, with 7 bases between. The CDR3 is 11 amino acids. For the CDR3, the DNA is TGTGCCAGCAGTAGCGCGAATACGCAGTATTTT. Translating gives CASSSANTQYF.